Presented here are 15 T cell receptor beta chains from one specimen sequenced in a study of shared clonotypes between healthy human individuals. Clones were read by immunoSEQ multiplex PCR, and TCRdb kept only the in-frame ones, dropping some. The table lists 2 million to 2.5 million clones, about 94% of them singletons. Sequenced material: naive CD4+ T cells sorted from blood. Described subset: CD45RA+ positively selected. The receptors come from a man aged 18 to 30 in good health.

CDR3 protein: CASSFTFPLYGYTF. The CDR3 nucleotides are TGTGCCAGCAGCTTCACATTCCCTCTCTATGGCTACACCTTC. V is TRBV14 and J is TRBJ1-2; D uncertain. Deletions cut 5 bases from V and 4 bases from J, with 14 bases between. Per germline, CDR1 SGHDN and CDR2 FVKESK. CDR3 length equals 14 residues.

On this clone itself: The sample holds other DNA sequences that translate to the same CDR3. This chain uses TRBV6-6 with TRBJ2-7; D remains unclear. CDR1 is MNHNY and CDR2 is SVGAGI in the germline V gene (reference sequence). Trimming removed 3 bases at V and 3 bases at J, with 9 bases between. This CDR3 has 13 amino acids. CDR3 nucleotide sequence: TGTGCCAGCAGTTATGGTCGAGACTACGAGCAGTACTTC. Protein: CASSYGRDYEQYF.

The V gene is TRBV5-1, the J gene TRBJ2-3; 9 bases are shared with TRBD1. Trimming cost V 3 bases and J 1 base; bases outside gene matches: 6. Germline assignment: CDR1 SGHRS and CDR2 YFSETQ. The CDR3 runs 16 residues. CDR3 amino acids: CASSSGTGTRTDTQYF. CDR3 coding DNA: TGCGCCAGCAGCTCCGGGACAGGGACACGCACAGATACGCAGTATTTT. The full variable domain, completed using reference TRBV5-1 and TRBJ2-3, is KAGVTQTPRYLIKTRGQQVTLSCSPISGHRSVSWYQQTPGQGLQFLFEYFSETQRNKGNFPGRFSGRQFSNSRSEMNVSTLELGDSALYLCASSSGTGTRTDTQYFGPGTRLTVL.

DNA for the CDR3: TGTGCCAGCAGGACAGGGGATAGGACAAGGGAGCAGTACTTC. Its translation is CASRTGDRTREQYF. This sequence joins TRBV6-1 and TRBJ2-7; TRBD1 aligns across 8 bases. CDR1 MNHNS and CDR2 SASEGT come from the germline V gene. V gave up 6 bases and J gave up 7 bases; unmatched junction bases: 11. This CDR3 contains 14 residues.

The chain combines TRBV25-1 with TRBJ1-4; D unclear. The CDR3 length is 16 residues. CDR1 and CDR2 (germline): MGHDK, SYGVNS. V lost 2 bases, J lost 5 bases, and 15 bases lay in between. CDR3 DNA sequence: TGTGCCAGCAGTGAAGCGCGGGGAGAAATGAATGAAAAACTGTTTTTT. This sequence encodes CASSEARGEMNEKLFF.

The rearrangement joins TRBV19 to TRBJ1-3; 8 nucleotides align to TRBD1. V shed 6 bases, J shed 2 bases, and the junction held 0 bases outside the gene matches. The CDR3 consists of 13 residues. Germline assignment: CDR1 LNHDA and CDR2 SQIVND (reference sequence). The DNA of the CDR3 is TGTGCCAGTAGGACAGGGGCTGGAAACACCATATATTTT. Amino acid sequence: CASRTGAGNTIYF. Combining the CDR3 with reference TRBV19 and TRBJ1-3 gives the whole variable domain DGGITQSPKYLFRKEGQNVTLSCEQNLNHDAMYWYRQDPGQGLRLIYYSQIVNDFQKGDIAEGYSVSREKKESFPLTVTSAQKNPTAFYLCASRTGAGNTIYFGEGSWLTVV.

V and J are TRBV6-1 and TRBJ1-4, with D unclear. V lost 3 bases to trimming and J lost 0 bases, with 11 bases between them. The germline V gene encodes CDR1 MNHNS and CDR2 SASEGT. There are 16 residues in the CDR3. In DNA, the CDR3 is TGTGCCAGCAGTGAGCAGGACGTTGCAACTAATGAAAAACTGTTTTTT. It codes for CASSEQDVATNEKLFF.

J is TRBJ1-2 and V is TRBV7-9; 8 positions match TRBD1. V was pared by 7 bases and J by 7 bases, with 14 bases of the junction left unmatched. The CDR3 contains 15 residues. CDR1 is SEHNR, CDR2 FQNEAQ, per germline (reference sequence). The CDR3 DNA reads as TGTGCCAGCACAAGAGACAGGGGTCGGGTTAGTGGCTACACCTTC. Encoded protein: CASTRDRGRVSGYTF.

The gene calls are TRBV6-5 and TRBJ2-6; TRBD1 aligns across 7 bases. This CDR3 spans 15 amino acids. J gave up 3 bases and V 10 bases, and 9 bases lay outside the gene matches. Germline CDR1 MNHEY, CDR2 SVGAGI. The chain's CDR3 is CATQSGGFGANVLTF. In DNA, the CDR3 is TGTGCCACTCAATCAGGGGGATTTGGGGCCAACGTCCTGACTTTC.

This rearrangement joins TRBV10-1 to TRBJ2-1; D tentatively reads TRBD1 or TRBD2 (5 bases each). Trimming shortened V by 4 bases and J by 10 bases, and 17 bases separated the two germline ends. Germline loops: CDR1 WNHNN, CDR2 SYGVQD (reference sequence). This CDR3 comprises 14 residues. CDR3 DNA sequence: TGCGCCAGCAGTGTTGCCTTACATCGGGACGAGCAGTTCTTC. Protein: CASSVALHRDEQFF.

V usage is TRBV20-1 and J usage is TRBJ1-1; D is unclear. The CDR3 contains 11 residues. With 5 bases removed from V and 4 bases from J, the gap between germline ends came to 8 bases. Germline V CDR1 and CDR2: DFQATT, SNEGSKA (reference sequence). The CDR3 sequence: CSALLGTEAFF. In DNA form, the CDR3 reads TGCAGTGCTCTACTGGGCACTGAAGCTTTCTTT.

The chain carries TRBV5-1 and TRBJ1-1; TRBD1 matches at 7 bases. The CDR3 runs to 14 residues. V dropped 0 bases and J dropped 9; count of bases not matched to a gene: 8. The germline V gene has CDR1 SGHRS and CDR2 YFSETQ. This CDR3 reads CASSLAVTGEKAFF. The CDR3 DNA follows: TGCGCCAGCAGCTTGGCCGTAACAGGGGAAAAAGCTTTCTTT.

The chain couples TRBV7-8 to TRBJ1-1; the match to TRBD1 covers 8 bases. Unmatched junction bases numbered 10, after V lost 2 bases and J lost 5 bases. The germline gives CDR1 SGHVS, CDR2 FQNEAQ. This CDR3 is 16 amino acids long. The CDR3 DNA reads TGTGCCAGCAGCTTAAAATTGGGCAGGGGGCCGACTGAAGCTTTCTTT. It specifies CASSLKLGRGPTEAFF.

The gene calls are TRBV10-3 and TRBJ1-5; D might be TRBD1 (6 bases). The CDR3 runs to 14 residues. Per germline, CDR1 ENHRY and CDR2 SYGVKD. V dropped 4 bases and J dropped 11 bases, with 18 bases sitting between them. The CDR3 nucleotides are TGTGCCATCAGTGCCGACGGGGGCGCATTGGCCCAGCATTTT. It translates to CAISADGGALAQHF.

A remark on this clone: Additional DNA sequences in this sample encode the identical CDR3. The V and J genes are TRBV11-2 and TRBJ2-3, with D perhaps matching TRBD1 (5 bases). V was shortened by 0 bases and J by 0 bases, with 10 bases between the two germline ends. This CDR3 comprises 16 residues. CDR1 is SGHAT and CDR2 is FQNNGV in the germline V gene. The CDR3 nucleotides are TGTGCCAGCAGCTTAGAGGGGCGGTCTAGCACAGATACGCAGTATTTT. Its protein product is CASSLEGRSSTDTQYF.